The clone carrying this T cell receptor (beta chain) was recorded at least ten times. Its matching antigen is unknown. The data stem from a study of spatial heterogeneity in lung cancer. Whole-study context: Alpha-chain sequences were consistently detected in smaller numbers than beta-chain sequences. Study findings and constraints: Tumoral mutation counts were tracked by counts of expanded intratumoral alpha and beta TCRs.

In TCRdb, the 5' RACE reads were re-called with MiXCR into one record per CDR3 protein. This table holds 7,000 to 10,000 distinct CDR3 sequences, roughly 2.8% found once. Germline CDR1 reads WNHNN; CDR2 reads SYGVQD (reference sequence). V was shortened by 2 bases and J by 0 bases, with 11 bases between the two germline ends. This CDR3 contains 15 residues. As for time point: sample taken at primary tumor resection. Donors were roughly 70 untreated early-stage non-small cell lung cancer patients. The material was lung tumor tissue, obtained at surgery. The receptor comes from a male donor with early-stage non-small cell lung cancer. This chain joins TRBV10-1 and TRBJ2-7; a possible D gene is TRBD2 (5 bases). The CDR3 region is CASSETLGGSYEQYF. As DNA, the CDR3 is TGCGCCAGCAGTGAGACCCTCGGAGGCTCCTACGAGCAGTACTTC.